The 24 T cell receptor beta chains presented below share a single source sample, sequenced in a study of shared T cell receptors in the human thymus (dated by TCRdb to the early 2020s). Receptor amplification or capture employed the immunoSEQ multiplex PCR assay. TCRdb stores this immuneACCESS table with in-frame sequences only. Part of the clones is absent; in the studies checked, under half of the shortfall reflects unresolved V genes, and no reason is known for the rest. The sample table records fewer than 700,000 clones; over 75% of these occur just once. Around 0.0099% of the sample belongs to the ten largest clones. This sample also belongs to another study, concerning human thymus T cells.

Specimen: thymocytes. Every receptor here comes from a boy under two years old with a congenital heart defect. Donor details come from another sample of the same person, matched by shared clones.

The chain recombines TRBV28 with TRBJ2-4; 7 positions match TRBD1. J gave up 6 bases and V 6 bases, and 29 bases lay outside the gene matches. The germline V gene encodes CDR1 MDHEN and CDR2 SYDVKM. This CDR3 is built from 21 residues. The CDR3 loop reads CASSPVHRGRTKGLRVNIQYF. CDR3 sequence (DNA): TGTGCCAGCAGCCCCGTGCACAGGGGTCGGACGAAGGGTTTAAGGGTAAACATTCAGTACTTC.

The chain joins TRBV4-1 to TRBJ1-5; the D gene is possibly TRBD1 (5 bases). Germline values: CDR1 MGHRA, CDR2 YSYEKL. The CDR3 runs 16 residues. Trimming cost V 0 bases and J 3 bases, with 12 bases left between them. The CDR3 spells CASSQDGAGPNQPQHF. CDR3 bases: TGCGCCAGCAGCCAAGATGGGGCAGGGCCCAATCAGCCCCAGCATTTT.

This chain joins TRBV4-2 and TRBJ2-7; 7 positions agree with TRBD2. J gave up 7 bases and V 0 bases, and 15 bases lay outside the gene matches. The CDR3 covers 17 residues. The V gene's germline CDR1 is LGHNA and CDR2 YNFKEQ. The CDR3 DNA reads TGTGCCAGCAGCCAAGACGGACTAAGAAGCGGGGCTAGGGAGCAGTACTTC. Residues: CASSQDGLRSGAREQYF.

The CDR3 DNA follows: TGTGCCAGCAGAAGACAGGGGGTGGGGCAAGAGACCCAGTACTTC. It yields the protein CASRRQGVGQETQYF. The V and J genes are TRBV7-2 and TRBJ2-5; 9 positions agree with TRBD1. The CDR3 runs to 15 residues. Germline CDR1 and CDR2: SGHTA and FQGNSA. V gave up 6 bases and J gave up 2 bases; unmatched junction bases: 7.

The CDR3 is CASSEVPRAPPGELFF. CDR3 sequence (DNA): TGTGCCAGCAGTGAAGTCCCCAGGGCACCTCCCGGGGAGCTGTTTTTT. The rearrangement uses TRBV6-4 and TRBJ2-2; TRBD1 might be the D (5 bases). Trimming pared 3 bases from V and 6 bases from J, leaving 17 bases between. This CDR3 has 16 amino acids. Germline V gene sequence: CDR1 MRHNA, CDR2 SNTAGT.

This clone was observed once. The chain combines TRBV29-1 with TRBJ2-2, with 9 positions matching TRBD1. The CDR3 sequence is 13 residues long. Trimming at V came to 7 bases and at J to 3 bases, leaving 3 bases not matched to a gene. Germline CDR1 and CDR2: SQVTM and ANQGSEA. The CDR3: CSGGQGYTGELFF. CDR3 nucleotides: TGCAGCGGGGGACAGGGATACACCGGGGAGCTGTTTTTT.

Written as DNA, the CDR3 is TGTGCCAGCAGCTTAGTCCGGGCCTACAATGAGCAGTTCTTC. Amino acid sequence: CASSLVRAYNEQFF. This chain connects TRBV7-9 to TRBJ2-1; D is uncertain. Germline lookup yields CDR1 SEHNR and CDR2 FQNEAQ (reference sequence). This CDR3 region has 14 residues. Trimming removed 1 base at V and 2 bases at J, with 6 bases between.

J is TRBJ1-1 and V is TRBV4-1, with no clear D. V was clipped by 2 bases and J by 0 bases, with 13 bases between them. The CDR3 loop spans 16 amino acids. Germline V gene sequence: CDR1 MGHRA, CDR2 YSYEKL. This CDR3 reads CASSQCWRIMNTEAFF. CDR3 DNA sequence: TGCGCCAGCAGCCAATGCTGGAGAATCATGAACACTGAAGCTTTCTTT.

The V and J genes are TRBV19 and TRBJ1-4; possibly TRBD1 for D (5 bases). The CDR3 has 14 amino acids. Germline V gives CDR1 LNHDA, CDR2 SQIVND (reference sequence). V lost 7 bases and J 14 bases, leaving 23 bases between the germline ends. The CDR3 sequence is CASNPGGRGGLLFF. CDR3 bases: TGTGCCAGTAACCCCGGGGGACGTGGAGGGCTCCTGTTTTTT. The entire variable domain, with the rest obtained from reference TRBV19 and TRBJ1-4, is as follows: DGGITQSPKYLFRKEGQNVTLSCEQNLNHDAMYWYRQDPGQGLRLIYYSQIVNDFQKGDIAEGYSVSREKKESFPLTVTSAQKNPTAFYLCASNPGGRGGLLFFGSGTQLSVL.

V and J are TRBV14 and TRBJ2-7; 12 nucleotides line up with TRBD2. The junction had 6 bases not matched to a gene; V was cut back by 1 base and J by 5 bases. This CDR3 is 16 amino acids long. Germline V gene lookup returns CDR1 SGHDN and CDR2 FVKESK. The CDR3 spells CASSQGTSGIYDEQYF. The CDR3 region has the DNA TGTGCCAGCAGCCAAGGGACTAGCGGGATTTACGACGAGCAGTACTTC. The full variable domain, rest sourced from reference TRBV14 and TRBJ2-7, is EAGVTQFPSHSVIEKGQTVTLRCDPISGHDNLYWYRRVMGKEIKFLLHFVKESKQDESGMPNNRFLAERTGGTYSTLKVQPAELEDSGVYFCASSQGTSGIYDEQYFGPGTRLTVT.

V and J are TRBV28 and TRBJ2-6; 9 bases are a match to TRBD2. CDR1 and CDR2 (germline): MDHEN, SYDVKM. The CDR3 length is 18 residues. Trimming cost V 3 bases and J 3 bases; bases outside gene matches: 9. CDR3: CASSLSLAGWRGANVLTF. CDR3 DNA: TGTGCCAGCAGTTTGTCGCTAGCGGGATGGCGTGGGGCCAACGTCCTGACTTTC.

V and J are TRBV5-1 and TRBJ2-7, with 7 bases matching TRBD2. Germline loops: CDR1 SGHRS, CDR2 YFSETQ. The CDR3 extends over 16 amino acids. V was clipped by 0 bases and J by 4 bases; unmatched bases: 10. CDR3 protein: CASSLGFRDYLYEQYF. Here the CDR3 DNA reads TGCGCCAGCAGCTTGGGCTTCCGGGACTACCTTTACGAGCAGTACTTC.

The rearrangement joins TRBV4-3 to TRBJ2-3; 16 bases line up with TRBD2. V was clipped by 3 bases and J by 0 bases; unmatched bases: 6. Germline assignment: CDR1 LGHNA and CDR2 YSLEER. The CDR3 consists of 19 residues. The DNA of the CDR3 is TGCGCCAGCAGCCACCGCGGGACTAGCGGGAGGGGGAGCACAGATACGCAGTATTTT. It is translated as CASSHRGTSGRGSTDTQYF.

CDR3 region: CASSYQGPGNEQYF. The CDR3 DNA reads TGTGCCAGCAGCTACCAAGGACCAGGGAACGAGCAGTACTTC. The V gene is TRBV5-6, the J gene TRBJ2-7, with D perhaps TRBD1 (5 bases). Germline V lookup: CDR1 SGHDT, CDR2 YYEEEE. This CDR3 has 14 amino acids. Trimming left V 3 bases short and J 5 bases short, with 15 bases between.

The chain uses TRBV7-9 and TRBJ2-7, with 10 bases fitting TRBD2. Germline V CDR1 and CDR2: SEHNR, FQNEAQ (reference sequence). V was clipped by 3 bases and J by 2 bases; unmatched bases: 4. The CDR3 is 15 amino acids. CDR3 in amino acids: CASSFILAGAYEQYF. CDR3 sequence (DNA): TGTGCCAGCAGCTTTATCCTAGCGGGGGCCTACGAGCAGTACTTC. Variable domain in full (rest from reference TRBV7-9 and TRBJ2-7): DTGVSQNPRHKITKRGQNVTFRCDPISEHNRLYWYRQTLGQGPEFLTYFQNEAQLEKSRLLSDRFSAERPKGSFSTLEIQRTEQGDSAMYLCASSFILAGAYEQYFGPGTRLTVT.

The V gene is TRBV4-1, the J gene TRBJ2-1, with 8 bases matching TRBD2. Per germline, CDR1 MGHRA and CDR2 YSYEKL. The CDR3 sequence is 15 residues long. V was clipped by 2 bases and J by 5 bases; unmatched bases: 5. The DNA of the CDR3 is TGCGCCAGCAGCCAACTGCGGGAGGCGGACAATGAGCAGTTCTTC. Translation: CASSQLREADNEQFF.

The J gene is TRBJ2-1, the V gene TRBV18; TRBD2 matches 10 bases. Germline V gene lookup returns CDR1 KGHSH and CDR2 LQKENI. The CDR3 totals 15 residues. The junction had 10 bases not matched to a gene; V was cut back by 4 bases and J by 10 bases. The CDR3 coding sequence is TGTGCCAGCTCACGGCCCAGCGGGAGGGCAAACGAGCAGTTCTTC. It is translated as CASSRPSGRANEQFF.

The CDR3 is CASSTGLAGNNEQFF. In nucleotides, the CDR3 is TGTGCCAGCAGCACGGGACTAGCGGGGAACAATGAGCAGTTCTTC. The J gene is TRBJ2-1, the V gene TRBV5-4; 13 nucleotides align to TRBD2. The CDR3 spans 15 residues. Germline CDR1 is SGHNT and CDR2 is YYREEE (reference sequence). V lost 4 bases, J lost 5 bases, and 3 bases stayed unmatched. The whole variable domain, remainder taken from reference TRBV5-4 and TRBJ2-1, is ETGVTQSPTHLIKTRGQQVTLRCSSQSGHNTVSWYQQALGQGPQFIFQYYREEENGRGNFPPRFSGLQFPNYSSELNVNALELDDSALYLCASSTGLAGNNEQFFGPGTRLTVL.

This chain uses TRBV5-6 with TRBJ2-3; 15 nucleotides align to TRBD2. The J segment lost 0 bases and the V segment lost 1 base, leaving 3 bases of the junction unmatched. This CDR3 is 18 amino acids long. CDR1 and CDR2 (germline): SGHDT, YYEEEE. CDR3 nucleotide sequence: TGTGCCAGCAGCTTGTGGACTAGCGGGAGGGAGAGCACAGATACGCAGTATTTT. Protein: CASSLWTSGRESTDTQYF.

The J gene is TRBJ2-1, the V gene TRBV4-2, with TRBD2 matching 11 bases. This CDR3 comprises 16 residues. Per the germline V gene, CDR1 is LGHNA and CDR2 is YNFKEQ. V trimming: 1 base; J trimming: 3 bases; junction bases outside the gene matches: 2. DNA of the CDR3: TGTGCCAGCAGCCAAGTTACTAGCGGGAGCTACAATGAGCAGTTCTTC. It codes for CASSQVTSGSYNEQFF.

V is TRBV7-9 and J is TRBJ2-7; 9 nucleotides line up with TRBD1. Losses at the gene ends were 0 bases for V and 2 bases for J; bases not matched to a gene: 2. This CDR3 is built from 15 residues. Germline lookup yields CDR1 SEHNR and CDR2 FQNEAQ (reference sequence). For the CDR3, the DNA is TGTGCCAGCAGCTTAGCGCGGACAGGGGCCTACGAGCAGTACTTC. It encodes CASSLARTGAYEQYF.

This chain links TRBV4-3 with TRBJ1-3, with D possibly matching TRBD1 (6 bases). Between the trimmed V and J ends, which lost 6 bases and 0 bases, there was a span of 12 bases. CDR3 size: 15 residues. From germline, CDR1 is LGHNA and CDR2 YSLEER. The CDR3 DNA follows: TGCGCCAGCAGGCCAGGGGCGATCTCTGGAAACACCATATATTTT. It translates to CASRPGAISGNTIYF.

This clone appeared a few times. The J gene is TRBJ2-1, the V gene TRBV14, with 11 bases aligning to TRBD2. Trimming removed 0 bases from V and 14 bases from J; junction bases left unmatched: 9. This CDR3 has 15 amino acids. Germline-derived CDR1 and CDR2 are SGHDN and FVKESK. CDR3 bases: TGTGCCAGCAGCCAAGAATCCGGGACTAGCGGAGGCGAGTTCTTC. Protein product: CASSQESGTSGGEFF.

The chain employs TRBV7-9 and TRBJ2-1; TRBD1 might be the D (6 bases). This CDR3 region has 13 residues. Trimming pared 9 bases from V and 4 bases from J, leaving 13 bases between. Per germline, CDR1 SEHNR and CDR2 FQNEAQ (reference sequence). CDR3 sequence: CASHGQRYNEQFF. In DNA, the CDR3 is TGTGCCAGTCACGGACAGCGGTACAATGAGCAGTTCTTC.